This T cell receptor beta chain is from a study of T cells in tuberculosis. Only in-frame clones appear in the TCRdb table, and some are missing; sequencing was by immunoSEQ multiplex PCR. The table includes about 33,000 clones, around 92% detected once. Germline V CDR1 and CDR2: SGHRS, YFSETQ. V lost 1 base and J lost 0; bases outside the gene matches: 8. CDR3 length: 17 amino acids. Sequenced: PBMCs. The sequence came from a donor aged 10 to 29 with latent tuberculosis or without tuberculosis infection. Some clones in this sample may be carry-over from other donors' samples. The J gene is TRBJ1-2, the V gene TRBV5-1; 8 bases fit TRBD1. The CDR3 spells CASSLRTGRGANYGYTF. The CDR3 nucleotides are TGCGCCAGCAGCTTGAGGACAGGGAGGGGAGCTAACTATGGCTACACCTTC.